This TCR beta chain was recovered during a study of T cell changes during pregnancy in multiple sclerosis. Only in-frame clones appear in the TCRdb table, and some are missing; sequencing was by immunoSEQ multiplex PCR. The sample holds almost 20,000 clones, approximately 91% seen once. CDR1 is SEHNR, CDR2 FQNEAQ, per germline (reference sequence). V lost 9 bases and J lost 2; bases outside the gene matches: 4. There are 14 residues in the CDR3. This sample comprised CD8+ T cells from peripheral blood mononuclear cells, obtained after pregnancy. The source of this sequence is a female donor in good health, enrolled as a control in a pregnancy study. The chain combines TRBV7-9 with TRBJ2-3; 11 positions agree with TRBD2. The CDR3 sequence: CASKTSGATDTQYF. In nucleotides, the CDR3 is TGTGCCAGTAAGACTAGCGGGGCCACAGATACGCAGTATTTT.